This T cell receptor beta chain was captured by sequencing in a study of blood T cells in healthy people across ages. Germline-derived CDR1 and CDR2 are SQVTM and ANQGSEA. The CDR3 sequence is 13 residues long. About this clonotype: This clone may be a read error of a much larger clone one base away.

Together with a sample-barcoded 5' primer, a J-beta primer mix was included in a second PCR lasting about 7 to 11 cycles. TCRdb used MiXCR to reprocess the 5' RACE reads, holding one entry per CDR3 protein. Altogether 730,000 or so distinct CDR3 sequences are present, 40% to 45% being singletons, with the ten largest covering 30%. The clonotype was recovered from a man at least 80 years old in good health. Sequencing was carried out using blood. The chain recombines TRBV29-1 with TRBJ1-1; no definite D call. The CDR3: CSVESSAATGAFF. The CDR3 region has the DNA TGCAGCGTTGAAAGTTCAGCGGCCACTGGAGCTTTCTTT.